The rows below give T cell receptor beta chains drawn from one sample of a study of human T cells and chemical hapten exposure. MiXCR, run by TCRdb on the RACE reads, gives a single entry per CDR3 protein. Among 65,000 to 95,000 distinct CDR3 sequences listed, 6.6% were seen once. Sample: whole blood, taken in connection with sensitization to the hapten diphenylcyclopropenone (DPC). The receptors here all came from a woman aged 25 to 45 with alopecia areata. Some clones in this sample may be carry-over from other donors' samples. The CDR3 runs from the conserved cysteine through the conserved F or W. A D gene is named only where the DNA matches it firmly. The listing skips clone size in some rows; elsewhere it reads once, few, many or a size class.

J gene | V gene | clone size | D gene | CDR3 protein
TRBJ1-5 | TRBV5-8 | few | . | CASSLGLTSDQPQHF
TRBJ2-3 | TRBV24-1 | many | TRBD1 | CATSDQSGTDTDTQYF
TRBJ2-4 | TRBV30 | few | TRBD1 | CAWSVGTGGPKNIQYF
TRBJ2-5 | TRBV11-2 | few | . | CASSLRRETQYF
TRBJ2-1 | TRBV27 | . | . | CASSSLNFYNEQFF
TRBJ2-2 | TRBV15 | many | . | CATSTEGDTGELFF
TRBJ1-1 | TRBV5-1 | . | . | CASSATAAGTEAFF
TRBJ1-6 | TRBV20-1 | many | . | CSARGAPNSPLHF
TRBJ1-5 | TRBV29-1 | many | TRBD1 | CSVVYGTGLNQPQHF
TRBJ1-1 | TRBV2 | many | . | CASSEWVLVAEAFF
TRBJ1-6 | TRBV3-1 | few | TRBD1 | CASSQVATGGNSPLHF
TRBJ2-5 | TRBV7-2 | . | . | CASSPGPQETQYF
TRBJ2-1 | TRBV7-2 | many | . | CASSLWGRSYNEQFF
TRBJ1-1 | TRBV20-1 | few | TRBD1 | CSARRDRGLGEAFF
TRBJ2-5 | TRBV29-1 | many | . | CSVGEQGRETQYF
TRBJ2-5 | TRBV29-1 | many | . | CSPWGVEETQYF
TRBJ1-6 | TRBV12-3/TRBV12-4 | many | TRBD1 | CATGTDGRSPLHF
TRBJ2-1 | TRBV11-3 | many | TRBD2 | CASSLGLASDNEQFF
TRBJ1-2 | TRBV18 | . | TRBD1 | CASSGTGGRGYTF
TRBJ1-5 | TRBV18 | . | . | CASSGGRDQPQHF
TRBJ1-2 | TRBV5-1 | . | . | CASSLDSAYGYTF
TRBJ2-7 | TRBV30 | few | . | CAWSPKGKVPSYEQYF
TRBJ1-5 | TRBV6-1 | few | . | CASRQYSNQPQHF
TRBJ2-7 | TRBV12-3/TRBV12-4 | many | TRBD2 | CASSFSAGVYEQYF
TRBJ2-6 | TRBV5-6 | . | . | CASSLGAGWADGANVLTF
TRBJ2-7 | TRBV5-6 | many | . | CASSLGGDTYEQYF
TRBJ2-1 | TRBV30 | many | TRBD2 | CAWNGVTSGARGEQFF
TRBJ1-1 | TRBV18 | few | . | CASSQEGIAEAFF
TRBJ2-1 | TRBV12-5 | many | . | CASGLLPAYNEQFF
TRBJ2-3 | TRBV7-9 | . | . | CASSLLQGLTDTQYF
TRBJ1-2 | TRBV5-1 | many | . | CASSSTSIYGYTF
TRBJ1-1 | TRBV20-1 | . | . | CSARNPTSLGAFF
TRBJ1-4 | TRBV20-1 | many | . | CSARASLNEKLFF
TRBJ2-3 | TRBV20-1 | many | . | CSARTMTGTDTQYF
TRBJ2-7 | TRBV12-2 | many | . | CASRLYNSQGKYYEQYF
TRBJ1-4 | TRBV7-2 | many | TRBD1 | CASSPLRTGGSEKLFF
TRBJ1-2 | TRBV30 | many | . | CAWSIRGDYGYTF
TRBJ2-7 | TRBV3-1 | many | . | CASSQAGIGSSYEQYF
TRBJ2-5 | TRBV7-9 | many | . | CASAHRRGGQQETQYF
TRBJ2-3 | TRBV5-4 | . | TRBD2 | CASSLGWGGGAADTQYF
TRBJ2-3 | TRBV30 | few | . | CAWRVSRGTDTQYF
TRBJ1-2 | TRBV12-3/TRBV12-4 | . | . | CASSLGSGGYTF
TRBJ2-5 | TRBV6-6 | many | . | CASGRWASQETQYF
TRBJ1-6 | TRBV6-5 | many | . | CASSYSAENSPLHF
TRBJ1-1 | TRBV18 | many | TRBD1 | CASSLPGTGEAFF
TRBJ2-5 | TRBV13 | few | . | CASSPQGRETQYF
TRBJ1-1 | TRBV7-8 | few | TRBD1 | CATLGTGESGDTEAFF
TRBJ1-1 | TRBV27 | many | TRBD1 | CASSLSGTANTEAFF
TRBJ2-3 | TRBV7-9 | . | TRBD2 | CAAQRSGGTDTQYF
TRBJ1-1 | TRBV6-6 | few | . | CASSYSDSYPAFF